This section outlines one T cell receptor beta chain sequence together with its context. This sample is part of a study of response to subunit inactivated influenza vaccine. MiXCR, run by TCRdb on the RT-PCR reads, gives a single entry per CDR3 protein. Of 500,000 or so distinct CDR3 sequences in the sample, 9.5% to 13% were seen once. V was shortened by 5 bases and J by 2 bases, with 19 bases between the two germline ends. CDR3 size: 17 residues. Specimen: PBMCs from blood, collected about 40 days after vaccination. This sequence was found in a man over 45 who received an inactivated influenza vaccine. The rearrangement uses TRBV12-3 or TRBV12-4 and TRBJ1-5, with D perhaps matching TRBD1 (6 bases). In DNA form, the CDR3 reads TGTGCCAGCAGTCACCGAGTGAGGGGACAACGCAATCAGCCCCAGCATTTT. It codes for CASSHRVRGQRNQPQHF.